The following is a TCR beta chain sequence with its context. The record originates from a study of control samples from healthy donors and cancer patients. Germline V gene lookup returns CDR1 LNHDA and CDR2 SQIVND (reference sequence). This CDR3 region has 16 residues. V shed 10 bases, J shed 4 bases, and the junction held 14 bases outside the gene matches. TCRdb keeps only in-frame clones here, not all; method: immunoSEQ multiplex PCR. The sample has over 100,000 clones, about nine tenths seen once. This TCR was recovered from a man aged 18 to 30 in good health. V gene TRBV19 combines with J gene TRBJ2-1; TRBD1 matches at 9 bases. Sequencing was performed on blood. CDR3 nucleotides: TGTGCCACTAAATATCCCGGGACAGGGCATTACAATGAGCAGTTCTTC. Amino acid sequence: CATKYPGTGHYNEQFF.